Below are 15 T cell receptor beta chains sequenced from a single sample in a study of T cells after posttransplantation cyclophosphamide. Assay: immunoSEQ multiplex PCR; the TCRdb copy retains only in-frame clones and omits some. The sample yields about 31,000 clones, about 93% seen once. The naive gate required viable CD3+CD4+ or CD3+CD8+ cells with CCR7+CD45RA+CD45RO-CD95-CD27+CD28+ phenotype. The material sequenced was naive CD4+ T cells sorted from PBMCs. Source of these receptors: a woman aged 55-70 years in good health, CMV-negative, and a related stem cell transplant donor.

The V call is TRBV5-4, the J call TRBJ2-7; weak D call: TRBD1 (6 bases). This CDR3 is built from 15 residues. V gave up 6 bases and J gave up 0 bases, with 16 bases separating them. Germline V gene data show CDR1 as SGHNT and CDR2 as YYREEE (reference sequence). The CDR3 sequence is CASKGERGNSYEQYF. The CDR3 nucleotides are TGTGCCAGCAAAGGGGAGAGGGGGAACTCCTACGAGCAGTACTTC. The entire variable domain, with the rest obtained from reference TRBV5-4 and TRBJ2-7, is as follows: ETGVTQSPTHLIKTRGQQVTLRCSSQSGHNTVSWYQQALGQGPQFIFQYYREEENGRGNFPPRFSGLQFPNYSSELNVNALELDDSALYLCASKGERGNSYEQYFGPGTRLTVT.

This rearrangement joins TRBV30 to TRBJ2-5, with no clear D. The germline gives CDR1 GTSNPN, CDR2 SVGIG (reference sequence). Deletions cut 2 bases from V and 5 bases from J, with 6 bases between. This CDR3 contains 11 residues. The CDR3 DNA reads TGTGCCTGGAGTCCGTTTGAGACCCAGTACTTC. Its translation: CAWSPFETQYF.

The chain couples TRBV2 to TRBJ2-7; TRBD2 aligns across 11 bases. In germline, CDR1 is SNHLY, CDR2 FYNNEI. The CDR3 runs 14 residues. V shed 6 bases, J shed 2 bases, and the junction held 3 bases outside the gene matches. The CDR3 DNA sequence: TGTGCCAGCAGAGCTAGCGGGGGGACCTACGAGCAGTACTTC. Protein product: CASRASGGTYEQYF.

This clone has only a few counts. The CDR3: CASSENLAIEQYF. The CDR3 DNA follows: TGTGCCAGCAGTGAAAATCTAGCCATAGAGCAGTACTTC. This sequence joins TRBV6-1 and TRBJ2-7, with D possibly TRBD2 on 5 matching bases. The CDR3 is 13 amino acids. Germline V gene lookup returns CDR1 MNHNS and CDR2 SASEGT. The V and J ends lost 2 bases and 7 bases respectively, with 12 bases between them.

The chain has TRBV5-6 and TRBJ1-4; 7 positions agree with TRBD1. Germline trimming cut 0 bases from V and 7 bases from J; bases unmatched to any gene: 9. Per the germline V gene, CDR1 is SGHDT and CDR2 is YYEEEE. The CDR3 has 16 residues. CDR3 nucleotide sequence: TGTGCCAGCAGCTTGGGACAGGGTCGAGACACTGAAAAACTGTTTTTT. Translating it yields CASSLGQGRDTEKLFF. Full variable domain (missing parts from reference TRBV5-6 and TRBJ1-4): DAGVTQSPTHLIKTRGQQVTLRCSPKSGHDTVSWYQQALGQGPQFIFQYYEEEERQRGNFPDRFSGHQFPNYSSELNVNALLLGDSALYLCASSLGQGRDTEKLFFGSGTQLSVL.

This rearrangement joins TRBV19 to TRBJ1-1; 7 bases match TRBD1. Per germline, CDR1 LNHDA and CDR2 SQIVND (reference sequence). This CDR3 region has 15 residues. The trim removed 4 bases at V and 1 base at J, leaving 6 bases unmatched. The CDR3 protein is CASSKGTAGNTEAFF. CDR3 DNA: TGTGCCAGTAGTAAGGGGACAGCTGGGAACACTGAAGCTTTCTTT.

This chain uses TRBV6-5 with TRBJ2-5, with TRBD2 matching 11 bases. The CDR3 has 16 residues. The V and J ends lost 2 bases and 2 bases, in that order; junction bases with no gene match: 4. Germline lookup yields CDR1 MNHEY and CDR2 SVGAGI. CDR3 residues: CASSYTSSGRQETQYF. As DNA, the CDR3 is TGTGCCAGCAGTTACACGTCTAGCGGGAGGCAAGAGACCCAGTACTTC.

The J gene is TRBJ2-7, the V gene TRBV7-2, with 7 bases lining up with TRBD1. The CDR3 contains 16 residues. J gave up 2 bases and V 5 bases, and 12 bases lay outside the gene matches. In germline, CDR1 is SGHTA, CDR2 FQGNSA. Here the CDR3 DNA reads TGTGCCAGCAGCGTTTTCGGACCAGGGGGAACCTACGAGCAGTACTTC. Its translation is CASSVFGPGGTYEQYF.

The V and J genes are TRBV27 and TRBJ1-4; TRBD1 matches 8 bases. The CDR3 consists of 16 residues. Trimming at V came to 3 bases and at J to 8 bases, leaving 11 bases not matched to a gene. Germline CDR1 and CDR2: MNHEY and SMNVEV (reference sequence). DNA for the CDR3: TGTGCCAGCAGTTTTACGGGACAGGCTCCGGCGGAAAAACTGTTTTTT. It encodes CASSFTGQAPAEKLFF.

The chain carries TRBV28 and TRBJ1-3; no reliable D call. Germline V lookup: CDR1 MDHEN, CDR2 SYDVKM. The CDR3 is 14 amino acids. Trimming removed 3 bases at V and 4 bases at J, with 10 bases between. The CDR3 coding sequence is TGTGCCAGCAGTTTTGCAGGCCTAGGAAACACCATATATTTT. Translating it yields CASSFAGLGNTIYF.

The chain carries TRBV14 and TRBJ2-1, with TRBD2 identical over 8 bases. V shed 7 bases and J 9 bases; nucleotides not matched to a gene: 5. The germline CDR1 and CDR2 sequences are SGHDN and FVKESK. This CDR3 has 12 amino acids. This CDR3 is CASNAGGSEQFF. Written as DNA, the CDR3 is TGTGCCAGCAATGCGGGGGGCAGTGAGCAGTTCTTC.

The V call is TRBV6-5, the J call TRBJ2-1; D unresolved. The CDR3 totals 13 residues. V lost 2 bases and J 9 bases, leaving 11 bases between the germline ends. Germline lookup yields CDR1 MNHEY and CDR2 SVGAGI. This chain's CDR3 is CASSYEPLREQFF. CDR3 in DNA: TGTGCCAGCAGTTACGAACCCCTACGTGAGCAGTTCTTC.

This clone was recorded once. The chain joins TRBV1 to TRBJ2-3; the table calls TRBD2, which could not be checked here. TRBV1 is a pseudogene locus. The CDR3 length is 15 residues. CDR3 sequence reads: CTSSPGLHGTDTQYF. The CDR3, as DNA: TGCACCAGCAGCCCCGGACTTCACGGAACAGATACGCAGTATTTT.

V usage is TRBV5-1 and J usage is TRBJ2-1; 9 bases line up with TRBD2. This CDR3 is built from 14 residues. Germline-derived CDR1 and CDR2 are SGHRS and YFSETQ. Trimming cost V 3 bases and J 8 bases; bases outside gene matches: 6. CDR3 in DNA: TGCGCCAGCAGCTCCACCGCGGGAGGGTATGAGCAGTTCTTC. Protein sequence: CASSSTAGGYEQFF.

J is TRBJ2-3 and V is TRBV18; 7 nucleotides line up with TRBD1. Per the germline V gene, CDR1 is KGHSH and CDR2 is LQKENI. The V and J ends lost 6 bases and 5 bases, in that order; junction bases with no gene match: 5. The CDR3 has 13 amino acids. CDR3 sequence: CASSRWDRDTQYF. The CDR3, as DNA: TGTGCCAGCTCCCGATGGGACAGAGATACGCAGTATTTT.